This is a list of T cell receptor beta chains from one sample in a study of response to subunit inactivated influenza vaccine. TCRdb processed the RT-PCR reads anew with MiXCR; each CDR3 protein has one entry. The repertoire consists of roughly 500,000 distinct CDR3 sequences, with about 15% occurring once and the leading ten covering 3%. The material sequenced was CD4+ T cells sorted from PBMCs, taken 23 to 25 months after vaccination. The source of these receptors is a man between 50 and 75 years old who received an inactivated influenza vaccine. The CDR3 runs from the conserved cysteine through the conserved F or W. D genes are given only for firm matches. Clone size, where shown, is once, few, many, or a class for clones that have expanded.

J | size | V | D | DNA | CDR3
TRBJ2-7 | few | TRBV28 | - | TGTGCCAGCACTTCACAGCGTTTCTCCTACGAGCAGTACTTC | CASTSQRFSYEQYF
TRBJ2-7 | - | TRBV2 | - | TGTGCCAGCACCCGACCCCTCTGGACAGCGACGAAGTACTTC | CASTRPLWTATKYF
TRBJ2-4 | - | TRBV25-1 | TRBD1 | TGTGCCAGCAGTGGACGGGACAGACTAGCCAAAAACATTCAGTACTTC | CASSGRDRLAKNIQYF
TRBJ2-3 | few | TRBV6-5 | - | TGTGCCAGCAGTTACTCCGCCGGGACATATCGCACAGATACGCAGTATTTT | CASSYSAGTYRTDTQYF
TRBJ1-2 | - | TRBV12-3/TRBV12-4 | - | TGTGCCAGCAGTTTAGGGAGTTTTGGCTACACCTTC | CASSLGSFGYTF
TRBJ1-6 | few | TRBV9 | - | TGTGCCAGCAGCGTAGGCCCCGCTGAAGGGTCACCCCTCCACTTT | CASSVGPAEGSPLHF
TRBJ2-3 | - | TRBV12-3/TRBV12-4 | TRBD2 | TGTGCCAGCAGGTCCGGGACTAGCGGGGGGACCACAGATACGCAGTATTTT | CASRSGTSGGTTDTQYF
TRBJ2-2 | many | TRBV10-3 | - | TGTGCCATCAAAAACTCGATCCCGAACACCGGGGAGCTGTTTTTT | CAIKNSIPNTGELFF
TRBJ2-3 | - | TRBV11-2 | TRBD2 | TGTGCCAGCAGCTTAGATACTTCCCTAGCGGGAGTTGAAGATACGCAGTATTTT | CASSLDTSLAGVEDTQYF
TRBJ2-1 | few | TRBV4-3 | - | TGCGCCAGCAGCCAGGACCCAAATCTCAATGAGCAGTTCTTC | CASSQDPNLNEQFF
TRBJ1-5 | - | TRBV7-2 | - | TGTGCCAGCAGCTTAGCGGTAGGGTTCAGCAATCAGCCCCAGCATTTT | CASSLAVGFSNQPQHF